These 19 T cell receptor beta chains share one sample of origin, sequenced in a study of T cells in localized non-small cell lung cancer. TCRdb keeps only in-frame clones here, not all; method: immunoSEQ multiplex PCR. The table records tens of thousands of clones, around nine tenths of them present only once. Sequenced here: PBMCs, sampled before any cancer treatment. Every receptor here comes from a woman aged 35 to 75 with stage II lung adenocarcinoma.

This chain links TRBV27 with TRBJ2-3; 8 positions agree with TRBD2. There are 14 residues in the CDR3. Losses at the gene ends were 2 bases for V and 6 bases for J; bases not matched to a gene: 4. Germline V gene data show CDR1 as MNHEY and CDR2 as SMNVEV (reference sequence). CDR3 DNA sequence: TGTGCCAGCAGTTTAACGGGAGGGCGGGATACGCAGTATTTT. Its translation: CASSLTGGRDTQYF.

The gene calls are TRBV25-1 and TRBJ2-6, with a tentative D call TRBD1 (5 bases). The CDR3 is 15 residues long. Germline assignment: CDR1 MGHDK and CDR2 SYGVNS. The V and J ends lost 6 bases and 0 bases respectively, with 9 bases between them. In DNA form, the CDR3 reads TGTGCCAGCAGCCCAGGGATCTCTGGGGCCAACGTCCTGACTTTC. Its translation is CASSPGISGANVLTF.

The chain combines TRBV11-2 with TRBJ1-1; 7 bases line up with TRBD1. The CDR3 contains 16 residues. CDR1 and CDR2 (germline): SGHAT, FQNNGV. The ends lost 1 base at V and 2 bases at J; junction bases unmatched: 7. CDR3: CASSLGGTVRNTEAFF. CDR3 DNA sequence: TGTGCCAGCAGCTTAGGCGGGACAGTACGTAACACTGAAGCTTTCTTT. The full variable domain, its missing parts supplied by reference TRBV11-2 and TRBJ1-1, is EAGVAQSPRYKIIEKRQSVAFWCNPISGHATLYWYQQILGQGPKLLIQFQNNGVVDDSQLPKDRFSAERLKGVDSTLKIQPAKLEDSAVYLCASSLGGTVRNTEAFFGQGTRLTVV.

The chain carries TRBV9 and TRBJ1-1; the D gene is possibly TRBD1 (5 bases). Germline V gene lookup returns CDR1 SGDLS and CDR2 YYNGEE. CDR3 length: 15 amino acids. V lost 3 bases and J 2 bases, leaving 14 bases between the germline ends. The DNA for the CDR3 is TGTGCCAGCAGCGAGGCCATGGGGGTCAACACTGAAGCTTTCTTT. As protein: CASSEAMGVNTEAFF.

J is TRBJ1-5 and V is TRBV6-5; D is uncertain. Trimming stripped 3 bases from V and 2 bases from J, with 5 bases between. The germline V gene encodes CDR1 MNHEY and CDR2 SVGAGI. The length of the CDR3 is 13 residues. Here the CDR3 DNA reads TGTGCCAGCAGTTATAACCGCAATCAGCCCCAGCATTTT. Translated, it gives CASSYNRNQPQHF.

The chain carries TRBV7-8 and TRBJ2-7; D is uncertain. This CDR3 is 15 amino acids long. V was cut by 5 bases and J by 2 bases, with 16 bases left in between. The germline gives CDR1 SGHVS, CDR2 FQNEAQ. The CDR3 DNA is TGTGCCAGCAGCCCCGGTACATCGAGGACCTACGAGCAGTACTTC. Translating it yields CASSPGTSRTYEQYF.

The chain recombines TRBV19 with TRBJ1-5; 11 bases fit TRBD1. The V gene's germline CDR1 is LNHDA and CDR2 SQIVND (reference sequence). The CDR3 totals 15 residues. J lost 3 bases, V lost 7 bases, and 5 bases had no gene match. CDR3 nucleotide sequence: TGTGCCAGTAAGGACAGGGGGCCTTCCAATCAGCCCCAGCATTTT. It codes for CASKDRGPSNQPQHF.

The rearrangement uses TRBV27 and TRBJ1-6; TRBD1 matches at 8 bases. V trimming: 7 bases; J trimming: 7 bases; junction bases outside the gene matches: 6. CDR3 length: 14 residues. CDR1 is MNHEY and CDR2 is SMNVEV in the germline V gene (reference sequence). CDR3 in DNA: TGTGCCAGCACCCCCGGACAGGGAAATTCACCCCTCCACTTT. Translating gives CASTPGQGNSPLHF.

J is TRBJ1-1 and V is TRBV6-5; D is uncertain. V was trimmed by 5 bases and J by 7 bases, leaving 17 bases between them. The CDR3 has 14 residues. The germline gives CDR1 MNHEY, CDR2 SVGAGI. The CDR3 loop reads CASSSLRVANEAFF. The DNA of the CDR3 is TGTGCCAGCAGTAGCCTTAGGGTCGCTAATGAAGCTTTCTTT.

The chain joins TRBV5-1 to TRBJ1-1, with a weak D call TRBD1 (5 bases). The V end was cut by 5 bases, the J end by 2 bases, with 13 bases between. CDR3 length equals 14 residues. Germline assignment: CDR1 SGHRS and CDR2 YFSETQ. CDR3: CASRPGTANTEAFF. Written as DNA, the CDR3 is TGCGCCAGCAGGCCCGGGACTGCAAACACTGAAGCTTTCTTT. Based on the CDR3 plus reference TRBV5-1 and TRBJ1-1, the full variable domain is KAGVTQTPRYLIKTRGQQVTLSCSPISGHRSVSWYQQTPGQGLQFLFEYFSETQRNKGNFPGRFSGRQFSNSRSEMNVSTLELGDSALYLCASRPGTANTEAFFGQGTRLTVV.

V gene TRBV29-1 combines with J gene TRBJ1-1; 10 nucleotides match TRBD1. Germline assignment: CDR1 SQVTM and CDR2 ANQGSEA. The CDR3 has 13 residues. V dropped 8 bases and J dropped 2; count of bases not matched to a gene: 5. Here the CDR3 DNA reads TGCAGCACTGGGACAGGGGATAACACTGAAGCTTTCTTT. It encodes CSTGTGDNTEAFF.

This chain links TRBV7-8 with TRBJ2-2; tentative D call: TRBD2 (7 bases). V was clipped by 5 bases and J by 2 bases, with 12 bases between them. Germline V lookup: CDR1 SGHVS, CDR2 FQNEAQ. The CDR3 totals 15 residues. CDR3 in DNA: TGTGCCAGCAGCCGCGGGGGCCAAAACACCGGGGAGCTGTTTTTT. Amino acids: CASSRGGQNTGELFF.

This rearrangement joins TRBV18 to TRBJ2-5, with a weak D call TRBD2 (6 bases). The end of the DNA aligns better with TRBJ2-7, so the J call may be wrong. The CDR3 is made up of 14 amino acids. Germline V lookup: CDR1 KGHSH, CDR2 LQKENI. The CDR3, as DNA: TGTGCCAGCTCCACCGGAGGGATCCCCTACGAGCAGTACTTC. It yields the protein CASSTGGIPYEQYF.

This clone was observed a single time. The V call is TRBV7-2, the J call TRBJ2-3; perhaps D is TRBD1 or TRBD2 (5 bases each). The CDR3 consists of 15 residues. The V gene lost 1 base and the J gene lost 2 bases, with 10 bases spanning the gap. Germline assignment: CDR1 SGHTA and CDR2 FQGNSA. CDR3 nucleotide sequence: TGTGCCAGCAGCTTAGTCGGGGCTCTCACAGATACGCAGTATTTT. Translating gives CASSLVGALTDTQYF.

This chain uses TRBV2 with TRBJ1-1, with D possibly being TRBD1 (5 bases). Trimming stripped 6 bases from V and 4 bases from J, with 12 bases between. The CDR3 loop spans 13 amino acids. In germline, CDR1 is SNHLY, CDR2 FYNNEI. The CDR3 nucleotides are TGTGCCAGCAGCCTTATAAGGGGCACTGAAGCTTTCTTT. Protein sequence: CASSLIRGTEAFF.

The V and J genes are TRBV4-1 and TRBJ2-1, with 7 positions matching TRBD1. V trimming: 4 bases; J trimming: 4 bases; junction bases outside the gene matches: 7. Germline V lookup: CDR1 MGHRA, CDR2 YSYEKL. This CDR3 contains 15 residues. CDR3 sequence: CASSRPGQIYNEQFF. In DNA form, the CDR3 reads TGCGCCAGCAGCCGCCCGGGACAGATTTACAATGAGCAGTTCTTC.

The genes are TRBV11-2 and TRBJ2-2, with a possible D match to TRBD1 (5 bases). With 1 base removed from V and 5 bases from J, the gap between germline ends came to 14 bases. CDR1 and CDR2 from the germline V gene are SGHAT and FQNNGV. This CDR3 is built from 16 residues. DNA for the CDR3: TGTGCCAGCAGCTTAGTACCAGGGTTTTCAACCGGGGAGCTGTTTTTT. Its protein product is CASSLVPGFSTGELFF.

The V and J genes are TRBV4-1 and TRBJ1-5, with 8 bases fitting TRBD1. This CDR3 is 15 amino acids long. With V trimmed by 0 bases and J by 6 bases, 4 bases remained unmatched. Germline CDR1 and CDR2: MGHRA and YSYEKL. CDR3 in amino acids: CASSQDLDRAQPQHF. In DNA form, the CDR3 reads TGCGCCAGCAGCCAAGACCTGGACAGGGCTCAGCCCCAGCATTTT.

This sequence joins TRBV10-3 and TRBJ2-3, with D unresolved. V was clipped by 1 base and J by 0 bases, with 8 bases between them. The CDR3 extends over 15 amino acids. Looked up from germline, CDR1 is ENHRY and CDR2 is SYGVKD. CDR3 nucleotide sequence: TGTGCCATCAGTGAGTTAGGGTCTAGCACAGATACGCAGTATTTT. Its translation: CAISELGSSTDTQYF.